This T cell receptor beta chain stems from a study of post-analysis software for immune sequencing data. About the research overall: As for disease course, relapsing-remitting, secondary progressive and progressive-relapsing multiple sclerosis were all included.

On this clonotype itself: The antigen is not known.

Unique molecular identifiers featured in each of the TCR beta cDNA libraries. The yield from approximately 1 to 10 million T cells was approximately 500,000 cDNA molecules in total. TCRdb ran MiXCR on the PCR reads and lists one entry per CDR3 protein. The table has 650,000 to 900,000 distinct CDR3 sequences, around 42% seen once. Study-wide points: Strong co-clustering by F measure was evident for samples that had been prepared in the same batch. Normalized Chao1 diversity was significantly reduced in patients versus controls. Roughly 5 TRBV segments, TRBV5-6, TRBV5-1 and TRBV20-1 among them, were found more frequent in patients than controls.

This CDR3 is 14 amino acids long. The germline V and J ends were trimmed by 5 bases and 0 bases, with 8 bases remaining between them. CDR1 and CDR2 from the germline V gene are LNHNV and YYDKDF (reference sequence). The sequencing sample was made of blood. The J gene is TRBJ2-1, the V gene TRBV15; D is unclear. The receptor comes from a girl between 5 and 17 years old with multiple sclerosis. CDR3 bases: TGTGCCACCAGCCACAGTAGCTCCTACAATGAGCAGTTCTTC. It yields the protein CATSHSSSYNEQFF.